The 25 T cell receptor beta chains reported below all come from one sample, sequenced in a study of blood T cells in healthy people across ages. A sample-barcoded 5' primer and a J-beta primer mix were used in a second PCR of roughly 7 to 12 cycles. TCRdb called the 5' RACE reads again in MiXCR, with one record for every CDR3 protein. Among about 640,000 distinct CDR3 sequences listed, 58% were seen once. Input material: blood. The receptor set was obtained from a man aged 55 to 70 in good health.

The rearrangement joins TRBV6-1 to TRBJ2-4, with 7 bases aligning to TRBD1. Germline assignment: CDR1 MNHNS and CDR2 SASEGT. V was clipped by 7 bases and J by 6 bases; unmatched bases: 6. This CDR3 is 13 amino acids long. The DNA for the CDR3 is TGTGCCAGCAATTACCGGGACAGAAACATTCAGTACTTC. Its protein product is CASNYRDRNIQYF.

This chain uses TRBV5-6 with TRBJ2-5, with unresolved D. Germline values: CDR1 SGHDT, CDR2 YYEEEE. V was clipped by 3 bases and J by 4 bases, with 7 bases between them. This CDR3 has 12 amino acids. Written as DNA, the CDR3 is TGTGCCAGCAGCTCGGTAGTAGAGACCCAGTACTTC. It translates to CASSSVVETQYF.

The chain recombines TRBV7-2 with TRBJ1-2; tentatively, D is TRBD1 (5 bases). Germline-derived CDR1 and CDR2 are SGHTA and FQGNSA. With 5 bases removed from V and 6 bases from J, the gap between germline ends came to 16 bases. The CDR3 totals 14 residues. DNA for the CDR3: TGTGCCAGCAGCGGACAATCACAACCGGATGGCTACACCTTC. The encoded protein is CASSGQSQPDGYTF. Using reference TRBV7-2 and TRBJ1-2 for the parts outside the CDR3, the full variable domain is GAGVSQSPSNKVTEKGKDVELRCDPISGHTALYWYRQSLGQGLEFLIYFQGNSAPDKSGLPSDRFSAERTGGSVSTLTIQRTQQEDSAVYLCASSGQSQPDGYTFGSGTRLTVV.

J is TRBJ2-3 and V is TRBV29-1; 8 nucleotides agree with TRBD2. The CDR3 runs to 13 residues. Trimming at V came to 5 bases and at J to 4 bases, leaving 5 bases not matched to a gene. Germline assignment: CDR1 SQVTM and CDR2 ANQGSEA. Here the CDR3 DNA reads TGCAGCGTTTTAGGCGGGGGGCCAGATACGCAGTATTTT. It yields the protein CSVLGGGPDTQYF.

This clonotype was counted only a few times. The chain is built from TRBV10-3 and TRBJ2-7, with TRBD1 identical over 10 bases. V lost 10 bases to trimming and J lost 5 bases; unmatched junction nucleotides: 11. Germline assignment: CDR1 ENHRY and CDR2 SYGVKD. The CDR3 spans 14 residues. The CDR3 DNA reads TGTGCCACCGGGGGGGGACAGGGGACCGACGAGCAGTACTTC. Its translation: CATGGGQGTDEQYF.

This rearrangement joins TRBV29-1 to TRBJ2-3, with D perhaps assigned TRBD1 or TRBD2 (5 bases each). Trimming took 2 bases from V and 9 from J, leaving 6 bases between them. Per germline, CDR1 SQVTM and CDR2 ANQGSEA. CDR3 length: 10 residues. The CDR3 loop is CSVEWGTQYF. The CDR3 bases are TGCAGCGTTGAATGGGGGACGCAGTATTTT.

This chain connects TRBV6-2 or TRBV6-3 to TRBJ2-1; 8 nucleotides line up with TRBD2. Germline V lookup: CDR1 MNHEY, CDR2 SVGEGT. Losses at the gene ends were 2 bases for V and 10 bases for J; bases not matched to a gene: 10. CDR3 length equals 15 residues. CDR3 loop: CASSYSASGSFEQFF. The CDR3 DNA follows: TGTGCCAGCAGTTACAGCGCTAGCGGGTCGTTCGAGCAGTTCTTC.

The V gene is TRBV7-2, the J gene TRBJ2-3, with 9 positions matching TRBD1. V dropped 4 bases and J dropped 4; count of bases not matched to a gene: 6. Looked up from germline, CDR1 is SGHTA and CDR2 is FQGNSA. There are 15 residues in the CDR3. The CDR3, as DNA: TGTGCCAGCAGCTCGCGGACAGGGGTGGCAGATACGCAGTATTTT. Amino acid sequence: CASSSRTGVADTQYF.

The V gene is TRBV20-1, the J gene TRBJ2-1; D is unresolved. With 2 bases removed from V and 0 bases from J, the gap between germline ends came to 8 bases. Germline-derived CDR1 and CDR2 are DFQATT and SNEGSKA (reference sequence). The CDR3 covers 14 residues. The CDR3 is CSARRPSSYNEQFF. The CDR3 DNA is TGCAGTGCTAGAAGACCGAGCTCCTACAATGAGCAGTTCTTC.

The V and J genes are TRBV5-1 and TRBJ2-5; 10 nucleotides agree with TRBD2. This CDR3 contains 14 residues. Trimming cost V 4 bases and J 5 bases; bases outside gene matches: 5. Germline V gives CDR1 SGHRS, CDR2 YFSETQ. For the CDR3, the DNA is TGCGCCAGCAGCGATAGCGGGGGGTATGAGACCCAGTACTTC. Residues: CASSDSGGYETQYF.

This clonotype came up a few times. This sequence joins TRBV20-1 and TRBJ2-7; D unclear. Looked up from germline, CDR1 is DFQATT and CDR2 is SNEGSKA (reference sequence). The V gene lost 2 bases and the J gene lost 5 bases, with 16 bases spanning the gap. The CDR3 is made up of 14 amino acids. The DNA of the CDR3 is TGCAGTGCTAGAACCCCCATTGGGCCCAACGAGCAGTACTTC. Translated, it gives CSARTPIGPNEQYF.

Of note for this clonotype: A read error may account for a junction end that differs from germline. The CDR3 sequence is CASNQDFRYTSNSPLHF. The CDR3 DNA follows: TGCGCCAGCAACCAAGATTTCCGGTACACCTCAAATTCACCCCTCCACTTT. The genes are TRBV4-1 and TRBJ1-6, with D unresolved. Per the germline V gene, CDR1 is MGHRA and CDR2 is YSYEKL. The CDR3 consists of 17 residues.

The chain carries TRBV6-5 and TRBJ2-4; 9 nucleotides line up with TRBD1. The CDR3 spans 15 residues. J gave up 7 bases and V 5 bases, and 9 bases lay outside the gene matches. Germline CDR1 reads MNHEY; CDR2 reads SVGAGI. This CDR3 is CASSPRQGGANIQYF. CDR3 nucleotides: TGTGCCAGCAGTCCGAGACAGGGGGGTGCGAACATTCAGTACTTC.

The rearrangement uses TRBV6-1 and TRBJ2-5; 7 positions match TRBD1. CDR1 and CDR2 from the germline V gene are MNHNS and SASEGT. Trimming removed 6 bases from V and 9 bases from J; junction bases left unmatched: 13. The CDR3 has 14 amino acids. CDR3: CASRAPGTVEAQYF. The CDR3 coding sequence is TGTGCCAGCAGAGCCCCTGGGACAGTCGAGGCCCAGTACTTC.

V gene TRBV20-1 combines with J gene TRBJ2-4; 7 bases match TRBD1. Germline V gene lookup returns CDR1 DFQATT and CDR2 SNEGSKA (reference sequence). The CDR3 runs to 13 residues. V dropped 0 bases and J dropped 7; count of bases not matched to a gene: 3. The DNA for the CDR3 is TGCAGTGCTAGAGATCCGACAGGGAACATTCAGTACTTC. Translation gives CSARDPTGNIQYF.

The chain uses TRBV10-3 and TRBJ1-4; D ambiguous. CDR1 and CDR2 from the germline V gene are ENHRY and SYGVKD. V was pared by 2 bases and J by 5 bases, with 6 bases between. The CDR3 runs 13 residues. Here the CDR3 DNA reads TGTGCCATCAGTGAGGACCAGAATGAAAAACTGTTTTTT. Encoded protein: CAISEDQNEKLFF.

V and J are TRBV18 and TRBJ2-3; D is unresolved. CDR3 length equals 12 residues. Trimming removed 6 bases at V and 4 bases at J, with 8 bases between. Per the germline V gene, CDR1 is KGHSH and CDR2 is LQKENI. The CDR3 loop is CASSRTADTQYF. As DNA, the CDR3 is TGTGCCAGCTCGAGGACCGCAGATACGCAGTATTTT.

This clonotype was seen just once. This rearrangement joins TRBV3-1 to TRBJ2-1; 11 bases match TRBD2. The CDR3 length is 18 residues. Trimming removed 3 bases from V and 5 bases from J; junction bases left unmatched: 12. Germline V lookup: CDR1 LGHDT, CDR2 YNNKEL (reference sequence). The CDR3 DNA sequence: TGTGCCAGCAGCCATGGGCTAGCGGGGGGCCTGAACCACAATGAGCAGTTCTTC. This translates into CASSHGLAGGLNHNEQFF.

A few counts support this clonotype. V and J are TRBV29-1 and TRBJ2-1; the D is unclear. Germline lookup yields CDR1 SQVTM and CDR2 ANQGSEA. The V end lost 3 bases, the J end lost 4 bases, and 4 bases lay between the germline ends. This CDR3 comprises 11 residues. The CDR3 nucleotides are TGCAGCGTTGAGAAATACAATGAGCAGTTCTTC. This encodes CSVEKYNEQFF.

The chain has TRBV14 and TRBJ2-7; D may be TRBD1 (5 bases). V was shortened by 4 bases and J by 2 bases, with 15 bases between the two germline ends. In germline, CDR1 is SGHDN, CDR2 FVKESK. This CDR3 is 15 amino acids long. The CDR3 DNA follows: TGTGCCAGCAGCCGGACAAGTAGGTACCCCTACGAGCAGTACTTC. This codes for CASSRTSRYPYEQYF.

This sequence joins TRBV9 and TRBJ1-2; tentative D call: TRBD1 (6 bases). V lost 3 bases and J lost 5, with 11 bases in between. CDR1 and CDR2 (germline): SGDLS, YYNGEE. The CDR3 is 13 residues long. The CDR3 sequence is CASSASTGYGYTF. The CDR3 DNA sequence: TGTGCCAGCAGCGCCTCAACAGGGTATGGCTACACCTTC.

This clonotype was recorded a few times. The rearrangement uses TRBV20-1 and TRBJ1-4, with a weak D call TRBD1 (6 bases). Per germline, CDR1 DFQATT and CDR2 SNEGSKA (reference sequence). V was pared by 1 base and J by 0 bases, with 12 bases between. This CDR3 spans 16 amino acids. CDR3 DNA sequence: TGCAGTGCTAGAGCCAGGGGAGGCGCAACTAATGAAAAACTGTTTTTT. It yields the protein CSARARGGATNEKLFF.

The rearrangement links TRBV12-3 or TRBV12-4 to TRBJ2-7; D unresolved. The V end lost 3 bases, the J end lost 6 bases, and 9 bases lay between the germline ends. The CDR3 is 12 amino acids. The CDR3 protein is CASSFFGREQYF. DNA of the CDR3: TGTGCCAGCAGTTTTTTTGGGCGCGAGCAGTACTTC.

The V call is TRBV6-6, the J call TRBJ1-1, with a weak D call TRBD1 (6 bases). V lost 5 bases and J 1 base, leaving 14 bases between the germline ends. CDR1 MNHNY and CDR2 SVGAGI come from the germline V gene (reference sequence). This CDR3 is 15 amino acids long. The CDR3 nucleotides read TGTGCCAGCAGTGGAACACGGGGGGCGAACACTGAAGCTTTCTTT. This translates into CASSGTRGANTEAFF.

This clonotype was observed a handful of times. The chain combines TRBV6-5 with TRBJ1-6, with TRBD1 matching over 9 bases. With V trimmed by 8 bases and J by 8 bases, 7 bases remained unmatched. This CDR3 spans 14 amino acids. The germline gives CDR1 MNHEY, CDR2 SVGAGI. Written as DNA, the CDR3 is TGTGCCAGCGCCCGGGACAGGGTGTATTCACCCCTCCACTTT. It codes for CASARDRVYSPLHF.